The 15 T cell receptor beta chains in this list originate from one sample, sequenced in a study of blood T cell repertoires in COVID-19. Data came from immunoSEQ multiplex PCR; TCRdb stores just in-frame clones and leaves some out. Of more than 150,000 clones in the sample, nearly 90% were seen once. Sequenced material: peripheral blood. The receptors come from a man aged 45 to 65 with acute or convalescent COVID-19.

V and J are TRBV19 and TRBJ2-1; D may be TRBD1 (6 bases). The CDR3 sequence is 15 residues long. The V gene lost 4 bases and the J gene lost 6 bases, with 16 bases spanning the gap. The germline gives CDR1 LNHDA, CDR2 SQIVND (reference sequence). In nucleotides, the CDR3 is TGTGCCAGTAGTACCCCTGGGGCAGGGGTCAATGAGCAGTTCTTC. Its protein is CASSTPGAGVNEQFF.

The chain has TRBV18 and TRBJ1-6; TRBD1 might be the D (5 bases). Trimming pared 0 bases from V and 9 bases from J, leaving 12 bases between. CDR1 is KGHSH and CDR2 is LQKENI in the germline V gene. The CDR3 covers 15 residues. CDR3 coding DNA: TGTGCCAGCTCACCACCGGGGGGTATTCTTTCACCCCTCCACTTT. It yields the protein CASSPPGGILSPLHF.

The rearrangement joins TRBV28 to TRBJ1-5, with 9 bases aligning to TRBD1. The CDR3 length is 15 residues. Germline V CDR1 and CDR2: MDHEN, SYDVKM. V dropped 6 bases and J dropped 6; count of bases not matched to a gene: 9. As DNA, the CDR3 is TGTGCCAGCAGGACGACAGGGGGAAGGGGTCAGCCCCAGCATTTT. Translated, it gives CASRTTGGRGQPQHF.

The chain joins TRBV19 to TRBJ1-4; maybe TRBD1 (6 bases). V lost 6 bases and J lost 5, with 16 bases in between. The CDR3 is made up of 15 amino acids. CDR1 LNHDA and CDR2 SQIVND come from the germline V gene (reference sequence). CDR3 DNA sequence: TGTGCCAGTAGGGGCACCGGGACAAGAAATGAAAAACTGTTTTTT. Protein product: CASRGTGTRNEKLFF.

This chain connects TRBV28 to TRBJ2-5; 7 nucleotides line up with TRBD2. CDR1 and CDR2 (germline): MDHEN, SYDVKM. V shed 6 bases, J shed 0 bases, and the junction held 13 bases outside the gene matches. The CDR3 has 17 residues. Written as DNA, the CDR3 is TGTGCCAGCAGCTCCCGCCCTAGCGGAGTAAACCAAGAGACCCAGTACTTC. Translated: CASSSRPSGVNQETQYF.

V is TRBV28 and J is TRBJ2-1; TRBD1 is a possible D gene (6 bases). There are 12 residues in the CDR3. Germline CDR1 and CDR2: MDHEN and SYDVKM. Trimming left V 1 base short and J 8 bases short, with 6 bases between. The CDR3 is CASSLYRDEQFF. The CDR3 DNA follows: TGTGCCAGCAGTTTATACAGGGATGAGCAGTTCTTC.

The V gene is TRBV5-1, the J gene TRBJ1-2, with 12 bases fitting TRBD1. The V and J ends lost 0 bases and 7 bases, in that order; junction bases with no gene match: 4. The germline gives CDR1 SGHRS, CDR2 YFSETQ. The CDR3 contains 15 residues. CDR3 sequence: CASSLEGTGGIGYTF. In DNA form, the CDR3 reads TGCGCCAGCAGCTTGGAAGGGACAGGGGGCATTGGCTACACCTTC. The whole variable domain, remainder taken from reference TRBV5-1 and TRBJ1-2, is KAGVTQTPRYLIKTRGQQVTLSCSPISGHRSVSWYQQTPGQGLQFLFEYFSETQRNKGNFPGRFSGRQFSNSRSEMNVSTLELGDSALYLCASSLEGTGGIGYTFGSGTRLTVV.

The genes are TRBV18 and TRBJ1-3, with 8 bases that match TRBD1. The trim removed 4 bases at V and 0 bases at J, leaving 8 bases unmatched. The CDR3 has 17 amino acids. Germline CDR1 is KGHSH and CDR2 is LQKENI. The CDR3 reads CASSQRDRRSSGNTIYF. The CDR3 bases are TGTGCCAGCTCACAACGGGACAGGAGAAGCTCTGGAAACACCATATATTTT.

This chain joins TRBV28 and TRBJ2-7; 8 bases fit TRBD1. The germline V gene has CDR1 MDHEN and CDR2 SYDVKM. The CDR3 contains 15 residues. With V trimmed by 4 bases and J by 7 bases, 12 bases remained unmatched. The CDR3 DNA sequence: TGTGCCAGCAGTTCGCCCGGCCAGGGGGCTGGTGAGCAGTACTTC. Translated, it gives CASSSPGQGAGEQYF.

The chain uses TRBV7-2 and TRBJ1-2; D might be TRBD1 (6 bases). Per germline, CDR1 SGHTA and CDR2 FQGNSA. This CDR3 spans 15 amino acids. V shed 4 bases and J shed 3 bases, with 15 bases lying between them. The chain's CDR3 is CASSSQGLLDYGYTF. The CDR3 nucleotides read TGTGCCAGCAGCTCTCAGGGGCTGTTGGACTATGGCTACACCTTC.

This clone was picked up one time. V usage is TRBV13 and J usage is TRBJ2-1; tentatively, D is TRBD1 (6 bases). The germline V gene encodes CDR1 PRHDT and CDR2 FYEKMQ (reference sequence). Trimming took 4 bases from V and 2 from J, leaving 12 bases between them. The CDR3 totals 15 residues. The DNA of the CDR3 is TGTGCCAGCAGCTCTAGGACAGTCCCCTACAATGAGCAGTTCTTC. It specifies CASSSRTVPYNEQFF.

The CDR3 nucleotides read TGCGCCAGCAGGCCAGGAATTGCTGTCAGCAATCAGCCCCAGCATTTT. Translation gives CASRPGIAVSNQPQHF. The V gene is TRBV10-2, the J gene TRBJ1-5; no definite D call. The germline CDR1 and CDR2 sequences are WSHSY and SAAADI. CDR3 length: 16 amino acids. V lost 6 bases and J lost 1, with 16 bases in between.

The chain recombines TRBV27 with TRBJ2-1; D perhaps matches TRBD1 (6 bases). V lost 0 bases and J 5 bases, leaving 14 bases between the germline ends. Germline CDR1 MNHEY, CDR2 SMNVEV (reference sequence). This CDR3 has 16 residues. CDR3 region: CASSLSPGAKNNEQFF. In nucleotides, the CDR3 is TGTGCCAGCAGTTTATCCCCAGGGGCGAAGAACAATGAGCAGTTCTTC.

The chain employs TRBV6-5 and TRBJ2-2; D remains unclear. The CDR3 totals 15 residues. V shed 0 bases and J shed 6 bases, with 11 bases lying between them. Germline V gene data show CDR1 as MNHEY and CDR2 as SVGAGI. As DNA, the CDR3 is TGTGCCAGCAGTTACTCATTCGCCCGGGCCGGGGAGCTGTTTTTT. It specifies CASSYSFARAGELFF.

The CDR3 nucleotides read TGTGCCAGCAGCCCTCCGAACCCGAGCGGCACCATATATTTT. Translating it yields CASSPPNPSGTIYF. J is TRBJ1-3 and V is TRBV28; no definite D call. Germline lookup yields CDR1 MDHEN and CDR2 SYDVKM. This CDR3 contains 14 residues. V was clipped by 6 bases and J by 9 bases, with 18 bases between them.